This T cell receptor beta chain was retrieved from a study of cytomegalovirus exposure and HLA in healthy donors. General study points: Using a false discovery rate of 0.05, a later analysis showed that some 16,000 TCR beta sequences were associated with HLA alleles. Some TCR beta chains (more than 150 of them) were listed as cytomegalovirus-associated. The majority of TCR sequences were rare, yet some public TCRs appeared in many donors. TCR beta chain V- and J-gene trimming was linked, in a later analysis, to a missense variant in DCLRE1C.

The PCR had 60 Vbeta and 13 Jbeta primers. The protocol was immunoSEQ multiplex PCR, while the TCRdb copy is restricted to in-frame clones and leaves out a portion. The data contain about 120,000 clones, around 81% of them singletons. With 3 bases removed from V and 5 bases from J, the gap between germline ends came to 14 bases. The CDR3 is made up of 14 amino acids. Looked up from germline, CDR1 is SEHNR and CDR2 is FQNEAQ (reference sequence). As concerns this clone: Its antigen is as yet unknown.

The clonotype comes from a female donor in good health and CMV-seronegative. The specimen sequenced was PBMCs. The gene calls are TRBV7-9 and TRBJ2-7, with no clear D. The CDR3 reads CASSLPRQVHEQYF. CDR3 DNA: TGTGCCAGCAGCTTGCCGCGACAAGTCCACGAGCAGTACTTC. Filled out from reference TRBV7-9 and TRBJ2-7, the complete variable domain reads DTGVSQNPRHKITKRGQNVTFRCDPISEHNRLYWYRQTLGQGPEFLTYFQNEAQLEKSRLLSDRFSAERPKGSFSTLEIQRTEQGDSAMYLCASSLPRQVHEQYFGPGTRLTVT.